This T cell receptor (beta chain) derives from a study of T-cell memory formation after mild COVID-19. The authors produced TCR alpha and TCR beta cDNA libraries with sample barcodes and UMIs by 5'RACE using constant-segment primers. MiXCR was run by TCRdb on the 5' RACE reads, yielding one entry per CDR3 protein. Of about 390,000 distinct CDR3 sequences in the sample, roughly 15% are singletons; the top ten hold roughly 21%. This CDR3 spans 16 amino acids. Trimming removed 5 bases at V and 5 bases at J, with 21 bases between. The germline V gene encodes CDR1 SEHNR and CDR2 FQNEAQ (reference sequence). Notes on this clonotype: Its matching antigen is unknown.

Whole-study findings and limits: Memory cells collected pre-infection included some clones that later responded, suggesting cross-reactive memory joined. Contracting CD4+ clones lay largely in CM and EM, with CD8+ ones residing in EMRA.

The chain employs TRBV7-9 and TRBJ1-1, with a weak D call TRBD1 (6 bases). The sequenced sample was PBMCs or a T cell subset sorted from them (not recorded which). The clonotype comes from a man aged 18 to 30 who had mild COVID-19 (a few samples of this study predate the infection). Cell type and time point are not known. As DNA, the CDR3 is TGTGCCAGCAGCCCGTCCCTGGGAACAGGGTGGACTGAAGCTTTCTTT. Its translation: CASSPSLGTGWTEAFF. Variable domain in full (rest from reference TRBV7-9 and TRBJ1-1): DTGVSQNPRHKITKRGQNVTFRCDPISEHNRLYWYRQTLGQGPEFLTYFQNEAQLEKSRLLSDRFSAERPKGSFSTLEIQRTEQGDSAMYLCASSPSLGTGWTEAFFGQGTRLTVV.